This T cell receptor beta chain appears in the sequencing data of a study of cytomegalovirus exposure and HLA in healthy donors. Method: immunoSEQ multiplex PCR; TCRdb's copy keeps in-frame clones and lacks some. The data show over 110,000 clones, with roughly nine tenths seen just once and 2.5% to 3.5% held by the top ten. Germline trimming cut 6 bases from V and 6 bases from J; bases unmatched to any gene: 4. In germline, CDR1 is MDHEN, CDR2 SYDVKM. There are 13 residues in the CDR3. The V gene is TRBV28, the J gene TRBJ2-4; 8 bases agree with TRBD1. The sample taken for sequencing was PBMCs. This clonotype originated in a man between 18 and 29 years old in good health and CMV-seronegative. CDR3 nucleotide sequence: TGTGCCAGCAGCCCGGGACAGGTAAACATTCAGTACTTC. Protein sequence: CASSPGQVNIQYF. Supplemented by reference TRBV28 and TRBJ2-4, the full variable domain reads DVKVTQSSRYLVKRTGEKVFLECVQDMDHENMFWYRQDPGLGLRLIYFSYDVKMKEKGDIPEGYSVSREKKERFSLILESASTNQTSMYLCASSPGQVNIQYFGAGTRLSVL.